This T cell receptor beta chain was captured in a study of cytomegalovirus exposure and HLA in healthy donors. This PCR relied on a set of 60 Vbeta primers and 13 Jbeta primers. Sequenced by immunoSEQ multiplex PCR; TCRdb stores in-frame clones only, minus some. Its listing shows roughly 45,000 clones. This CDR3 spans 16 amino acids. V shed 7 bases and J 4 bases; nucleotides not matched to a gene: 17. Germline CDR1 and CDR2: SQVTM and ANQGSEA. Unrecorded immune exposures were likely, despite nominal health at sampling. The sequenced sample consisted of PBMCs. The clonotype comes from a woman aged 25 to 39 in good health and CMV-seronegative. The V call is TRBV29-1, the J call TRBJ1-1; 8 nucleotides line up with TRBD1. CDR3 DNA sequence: TGCAGCGCATCTAGACAGGGGAGGCCCCCCCGCACTGAAGCTTTCTTT. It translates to CSASRQGRPPRTEAFF.